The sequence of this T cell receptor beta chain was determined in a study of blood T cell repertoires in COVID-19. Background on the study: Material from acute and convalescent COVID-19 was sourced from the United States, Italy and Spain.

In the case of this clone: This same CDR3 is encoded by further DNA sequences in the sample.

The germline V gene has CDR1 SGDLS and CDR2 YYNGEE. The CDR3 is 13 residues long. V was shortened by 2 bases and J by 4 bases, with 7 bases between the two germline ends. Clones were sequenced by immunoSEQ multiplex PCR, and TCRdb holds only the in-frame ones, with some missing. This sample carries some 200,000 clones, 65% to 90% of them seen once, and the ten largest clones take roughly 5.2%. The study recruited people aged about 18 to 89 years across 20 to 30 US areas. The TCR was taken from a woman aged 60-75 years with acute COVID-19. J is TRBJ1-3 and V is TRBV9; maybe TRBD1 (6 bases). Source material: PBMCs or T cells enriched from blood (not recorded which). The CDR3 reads CASSVGQGNTIYF. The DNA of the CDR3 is TGTGCCAGCAGCGTTGGACAGGGAAACACCATATATTTT.